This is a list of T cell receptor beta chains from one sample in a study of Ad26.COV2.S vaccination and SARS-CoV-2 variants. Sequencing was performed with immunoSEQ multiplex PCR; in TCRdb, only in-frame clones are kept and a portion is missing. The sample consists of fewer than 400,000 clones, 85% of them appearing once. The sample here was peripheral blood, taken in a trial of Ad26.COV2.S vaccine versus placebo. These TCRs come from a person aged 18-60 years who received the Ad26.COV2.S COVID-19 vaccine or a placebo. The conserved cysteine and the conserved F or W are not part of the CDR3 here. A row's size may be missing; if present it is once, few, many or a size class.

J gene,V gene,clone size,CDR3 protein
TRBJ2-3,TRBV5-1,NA,ASSLAGQGTDTQY
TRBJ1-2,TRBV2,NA,ASRRVSGDYGYT
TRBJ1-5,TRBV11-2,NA,ASSQWGKNQPQH
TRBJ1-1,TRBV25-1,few,ASSERAGAF
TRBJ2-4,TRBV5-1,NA,ASSLGGQRNIQY
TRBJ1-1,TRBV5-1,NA,ASRAAVRDTEAF
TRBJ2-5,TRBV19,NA,ASSKKKGTETQY
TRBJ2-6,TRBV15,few,ATSRTEAGANVLT
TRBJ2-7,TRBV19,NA,ASSITRGAYEQY
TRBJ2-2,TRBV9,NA,ASSVGVGRSVGELF
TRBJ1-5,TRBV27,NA,ASSLRGNQPQH
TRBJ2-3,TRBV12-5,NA,ASGKSGADTQY
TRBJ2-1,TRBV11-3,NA,ASSLARAGPNEQF
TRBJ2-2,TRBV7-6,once,ASSLASLGGTGELF
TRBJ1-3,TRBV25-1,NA,ASTSAGDSGNTIY
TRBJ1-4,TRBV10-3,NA,AISGQNNEKLF
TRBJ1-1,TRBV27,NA,ASSQPGYMNTEAF
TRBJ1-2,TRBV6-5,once,ASSSRQGDYGYT
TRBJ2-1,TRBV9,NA,ASSGSGGVYNEQF
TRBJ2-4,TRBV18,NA,ASSPPEGTSIQY
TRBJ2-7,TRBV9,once,ASSVDPSDRGRNEQY
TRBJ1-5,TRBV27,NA,ASSLEPSNQPQH